Listed below are T cell receptor beta chains from one sample, sequenced in a study of cytomegalovirus exposure and HLA in healthy donors. Some clones are missing from TCRdb's copy, which holds only in-frame ones; the method was immunoSEQ multiplex PCR. Its table records 130,000 or so clones. Sequenced material: PBMCs. These receptors originate from a woman between 55 and 75 years old in good health and CMV-seronegative. The CDR3 runs from the conserved cysteine through the conserved F or W. Fields, in order: V gene, J gene, D gene, CDR3 length, CDR3 DNA, CDR3 protein. D genes are given only for firm matches.

>TRBV4-1|TRBJ2-7|NA|16
TGCGCCAGCAGCCAAGGAGGCGCTACTAGTTTCCACGAGCAGTACTTC
CASSQGGATSFHEQYF
>TRBV6-4|TRBJ1-1|NA|13
TGTGCCAGCAGTGGAGACTTGAACACTGAAGCTTTCTTT
CASSGDLNTEAFF
>TRBV28|TRBJ1-2|TRBD1|15
TGTGCCAGCAGTCCGAGGGACAGGGGAAGTGATGGCTACACCTTC
CASSPRDRGSDGYTF
>TRBV4-1|TRBJ1-3|NA|16
TGCGCCAGCAGCCCCCAGGGGACGAACTCTGGAAACACCATATATTTT
CASSPQGTNSGNTIYF
>TRBV5-4|TRBJ2-3|TRBD2|14
TGTGCCAGCGGGGGGGGAGGGGCCGCAGATACGCAGTATTTT
CASGGGGAADTQYF
>TRBV29-1|TRBJ2-6|TRBD1|16
TGCAGCGTTGTACGGGACAGGGGGGCTGGGGCCAACGTCCTGACTTTC
CSVVRDRGAGANVLTF
>TRBV15|TRBJ2-7|TRBD2|16
TGTGCCACCAGCAGAAAGGCCACCACGGGAGGGACCGAGCAGTACTTC
CATSRKATTGGTEQYF
>TRBV6-4|TRBJ1-2|TRBD1|16
TGTGCCAGCAGTGACTCGAGGGACAGGGCCGGGTATGGCTACACCTTC
CASSDSRDRAGYGYTF
>TRBV5-1|TRBJ2-1|TRBD2|19
TGCGCCAGCAGCTTTTTTGCTAGCGGGGGCCCGAGCTCCTACAATGAGCAGTTCTTC
CASSFFASGGPSSYNEQFF
>TRBV15|TRBJ2-1|TRBD2|17
TGTGCCACCAGCAGAACAAAAGCGGGAGGCAGGGACAATGAGCAGTTCTTC
CATSRTKAGGRDNEQFF
>TRBV7-3|TRBJ2-5|NA|15
TGTGCCAGCAGCTTAACGGTGAGGTATCGAGAGACCCAGTACTTC
CASSLTVRYRETQYF
>TRBV5-1|TRBJ2-7|NA|14
TGCGCCAGCAGCCCCGGGGAGGTTACGGACGAGCAGTACTTC
CASSPGEVTDEQYF
>TRBV5-1|TRBJ1-4|NA|14
TGCGCCAGCAGCTTTACCCAGGGGAATGAAAAACTGTTTTTT
CASSFTQGNEKLFF
>TRBV11-2|TRBJ2-7|TRBD1|16
TGTGCCAGCAGCTTAGGTTCAGGGGGTTTCTCCTACGAGCAGTACTTC
CASSLGSGGFSYEQYF
>TRBV5-1|TRBJ1-4|TRBD1|15
TGCGCCAGCAGCTTGACAGGGGAAGTTAGTGAAAAACTGTTTTTT
CASSLTGEVSEKLFF
>TRBV9|TRBJ2-1|TRBD1|13
TGTGCCAGCAGCGAGACAGGGTACAATGAGCAGTTCTTC
CASSETGYNEQFF
>TRBV6-5|TRBJ1-6|NA|13
TGTGCCAGCAGTCAGGACAGAGTTTCACCCCTCCACTTT
CASSQDRVSPLHF
>TRBV28|TRBJ2-5|NA|15
TGTGCCAGCAGTGGAAGCAGGGTTAGGGAAGAGACCCAGTACTTC
CASSGSRVREETQYF
>TRBV7-8|TRBJ1-1|NA|13
TGTGCCAGCAGCTTAGTTATGAACACTGAAGCTTTCTTT
CASSLVMNTEAFF
>TRBV6-5|TRBJ1-5|NA|13
TGTGCCAGCAGCCCCCCCGGGTGGCAGCCCCAGCATTTT
CASSPPGWQPQHF
>TRBV27|TRBJ2-1|TRBD2|16
TGTGCCAGCAGTTTATTTAGCGGGGGGGCCCCCAATGAGCAGTTCTTC
CASSLFSGGAPNEQFF
>TRBV5-4|TRBJ2-1|NA|14
TGTGCCAGCAGCTACCCGGTGAGTGGCAATGAGCAGTTCTTC
CASSYPVSGNEQFF
>TRBV9|TRBJ2-7|NA|12
TGTGCCAGCAGCAACCCGGGATCCTATTCTCAGTTC
CASSNPGSYSQF
>TRBV15|TRBJ2-7|NA|14
TGTGCCACCAGCCCCGAGGCCGGGAGTTACGAGCAGTACTTC
CATSPEAGSYEQYF
>TRBV19|TRBJ1-2|NA|13
TGTGCCAGTAGTTGGATGCTAGCCCCAGGCTACACCTTC
CASSWMLAPGYTF
>TRBV28|TRBJ2-1|TRBD1|14
TGTGCCAGCATTCCGGGACAGGGCTACAATGAGCAGTTCTTC
CASIPGQGYNEQFF
>TRBV5-5|TRBJ2-3|TRBD2|15
TGTGCCAGCACCCTGGGGGGGACTCACACAGATACGCAGTATTTT
CASTLGGTHTDTQYF
>TRBV11-2|TRBJ2-7|TRBD1|12
TGTGCCAGCAGCGGCAGGGGGTACGAGCAGTACTTC
CASSGRGYEQYF
>TRBV18|TRBJ2-3|NA|13
TGTGCCAGCTCACCACCCTATACAGATACGCAGTATTTT
CASSPPYTDTQYF
>TRBV28|TRBJ1-5|NA|14
TGTGCCAGCAGTTTCCTACAGGGCAATCAGCCCCAGCATTTT
CASSFLQGNQPQHF
>TRBV11-3|TRBJ2-2|TRBD2|15
TGTGCCAGCAGCTTATCGGGGGGGGCCTCCGGGGAGCTGTTTTTT
CASSLSGGASGELFF
>TRBV15|TRBJ1-3|TRBD1|14
TGTGCCACCAGCAGGACAGGGGCAGGAAACACCATATATTTT
CATSRTGAGNTIYF
>TRBV10-1|TRBJ2-7|TRBD2|14
TGCGCCAGCAGGTCGGGACTAGCGGGAGACGAGCAGTACTTC
CASRSGLAGDEQYF
>TRBV27|TRBJ2-3|TRBD2|19
TGTGCCAGCAGTTTGAAATGGACCCCCACTAGCGTAAGCACAGATACGCAGTATTTT
CASSLKWTPTSVSTDTQYF
>TRBV7-8|TRBJ2-5|NA|13
TGTGCCAGCAGCTTAAAAACTATTGAGACCCAGTACTTC
CASSLKTIETQYF